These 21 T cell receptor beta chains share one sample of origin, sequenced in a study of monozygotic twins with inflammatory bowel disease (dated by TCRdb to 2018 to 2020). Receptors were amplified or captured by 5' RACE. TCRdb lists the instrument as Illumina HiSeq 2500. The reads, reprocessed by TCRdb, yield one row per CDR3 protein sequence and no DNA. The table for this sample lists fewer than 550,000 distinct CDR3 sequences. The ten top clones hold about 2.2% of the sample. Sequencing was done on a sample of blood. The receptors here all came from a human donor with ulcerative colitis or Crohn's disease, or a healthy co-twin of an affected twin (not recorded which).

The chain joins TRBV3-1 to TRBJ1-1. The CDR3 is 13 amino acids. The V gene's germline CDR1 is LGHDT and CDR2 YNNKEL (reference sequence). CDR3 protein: CASGQVVNTEAFF. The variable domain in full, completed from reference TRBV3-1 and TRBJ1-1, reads DTAVSQTPKYLVTQMGNDKSIKCEQNLGHDTMYWYKQDSKKFLKIMFSYNNKELIINETVPNRFSPKSPDKAHLNLHINSLELGDSAVYFCASGQVVNTEAFFGQGTRLTVV.

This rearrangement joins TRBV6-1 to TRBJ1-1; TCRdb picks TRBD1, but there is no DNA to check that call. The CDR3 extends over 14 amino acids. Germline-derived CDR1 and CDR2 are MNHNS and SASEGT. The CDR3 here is CASLSKQGAPEAFF.

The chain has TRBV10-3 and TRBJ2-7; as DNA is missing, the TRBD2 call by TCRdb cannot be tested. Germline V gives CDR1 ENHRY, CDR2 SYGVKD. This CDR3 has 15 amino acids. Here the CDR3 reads CAISETGGPSYEQYF.

The CDR3 sequence is CASSLFEGRDEQFF. The V call is TRBV6-2 or TRBV6-3, the J call TRBJ2-1; the D call from TCRdb, TRBD2, cannot be confirmed without DNA. Germline CDR1 MNHEY, CDR2 SVGEGT. This CDR3 comprises 14 residues.

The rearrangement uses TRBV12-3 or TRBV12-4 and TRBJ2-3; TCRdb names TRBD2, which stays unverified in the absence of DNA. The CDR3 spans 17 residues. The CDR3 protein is CASRKRLAVTSTDTQYF.

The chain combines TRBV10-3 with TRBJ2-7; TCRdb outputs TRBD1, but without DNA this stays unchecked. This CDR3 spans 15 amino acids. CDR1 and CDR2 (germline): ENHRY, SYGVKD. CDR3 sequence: CAISEDRASSYEQYF.

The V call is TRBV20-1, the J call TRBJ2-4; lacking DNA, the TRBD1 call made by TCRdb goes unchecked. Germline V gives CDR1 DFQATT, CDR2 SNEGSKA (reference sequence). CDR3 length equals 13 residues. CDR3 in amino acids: CSSQGMRVNIQYF.

CDR3 amino acids: CASSPVGVSGRNGQYF. The chain carries TRBV7-2 and TRBJ2-7; TCRdb's D gene call, TRBD2, goes unchecked for lack of DNA. CDR3 length: 16 residues. The germline V gene has CDR1 SGHTA and CDR2 FQGNSA.

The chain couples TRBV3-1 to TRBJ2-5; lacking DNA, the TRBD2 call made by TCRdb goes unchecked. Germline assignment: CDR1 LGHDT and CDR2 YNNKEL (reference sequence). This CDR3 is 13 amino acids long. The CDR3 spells CASSQRGEETQYF.

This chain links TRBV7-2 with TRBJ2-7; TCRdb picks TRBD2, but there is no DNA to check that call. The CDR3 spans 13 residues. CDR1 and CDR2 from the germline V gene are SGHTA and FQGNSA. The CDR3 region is CASSLAYPAPPDF.

The CDR3 spells CASSEGVSYEQYF. V is TRBV25-1 and J is TRBJ2-7; TCRdb picks TRBD1, but there is no DNA to check that call. This CDR3 spans 13 amino acids. Germline-derived CDR1 and CDR2 are MGHDK and SYGVNS.

This CDR3 reads CASSSNRARPNF. The chain has TRBV18 and TRBJ2-7; the D call of TRBD2 rests on TCRdb alone, since no DNA is present to check it. CDR1 and CDR2 (germline): KGHSH, LQKENI. CDR3 length: 12 amino acids.

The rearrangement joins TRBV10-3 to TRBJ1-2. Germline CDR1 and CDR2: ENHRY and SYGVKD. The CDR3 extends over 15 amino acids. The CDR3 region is CAISGFNSRNYGYTF.

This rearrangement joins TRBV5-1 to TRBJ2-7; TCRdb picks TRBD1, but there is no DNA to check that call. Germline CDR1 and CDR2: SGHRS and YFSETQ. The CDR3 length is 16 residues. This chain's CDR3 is CASSPLVGTGPLEQYF.

CDR3 region: CSVEGRQGKQYGYTF. The genes are TRBV29-1 and TRBJ1-2. Germline V lookup: CDR1 SQVTM, CDR2 ANQGSEA. This CDR3 has 15 residues.

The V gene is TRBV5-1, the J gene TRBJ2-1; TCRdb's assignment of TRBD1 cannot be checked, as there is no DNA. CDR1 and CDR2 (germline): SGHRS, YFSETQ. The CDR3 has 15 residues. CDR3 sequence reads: CASSFSGGEGNEQFF.

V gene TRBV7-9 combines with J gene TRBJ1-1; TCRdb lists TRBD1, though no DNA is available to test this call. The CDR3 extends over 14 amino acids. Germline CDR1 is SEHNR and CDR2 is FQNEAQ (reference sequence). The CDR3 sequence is CATAKGIKNTEAFF.

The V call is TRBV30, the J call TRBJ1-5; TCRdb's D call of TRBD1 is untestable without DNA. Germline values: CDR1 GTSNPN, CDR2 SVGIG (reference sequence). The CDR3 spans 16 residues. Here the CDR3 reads CAWSVRGISYNQPQHF.

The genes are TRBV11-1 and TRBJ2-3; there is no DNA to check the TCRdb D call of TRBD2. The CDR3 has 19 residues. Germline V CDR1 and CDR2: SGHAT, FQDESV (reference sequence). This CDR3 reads CASSPRTEGLAGAPDTQYF.

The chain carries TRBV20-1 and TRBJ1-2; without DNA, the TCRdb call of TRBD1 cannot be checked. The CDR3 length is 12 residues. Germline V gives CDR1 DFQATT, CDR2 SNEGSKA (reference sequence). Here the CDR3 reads CSASRGDYGYTF.

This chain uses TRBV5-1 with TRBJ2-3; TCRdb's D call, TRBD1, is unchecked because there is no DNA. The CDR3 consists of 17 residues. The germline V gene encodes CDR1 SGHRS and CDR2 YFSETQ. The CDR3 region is CASSSLNRDTSTDTQYF. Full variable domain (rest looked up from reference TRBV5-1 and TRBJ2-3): KAGVTQTPRYLIKTRGQQVTLSCSPISGHRSVSWYQQTPGQGLQFLFEYFSETQRNKGNFPGRFSGRQFSNSRSEMNVSTLELGDSALYLCASSSLNRDTSTDTQYFGPGTRLTVL.